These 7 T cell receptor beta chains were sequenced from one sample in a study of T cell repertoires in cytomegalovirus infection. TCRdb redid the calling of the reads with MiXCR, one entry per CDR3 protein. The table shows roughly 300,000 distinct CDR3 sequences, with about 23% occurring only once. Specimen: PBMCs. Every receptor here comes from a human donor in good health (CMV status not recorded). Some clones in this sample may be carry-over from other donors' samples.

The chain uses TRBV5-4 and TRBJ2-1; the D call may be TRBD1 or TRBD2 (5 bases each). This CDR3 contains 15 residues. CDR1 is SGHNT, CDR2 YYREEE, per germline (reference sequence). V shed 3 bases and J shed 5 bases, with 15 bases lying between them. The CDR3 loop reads CASSSPRGADNEQFF. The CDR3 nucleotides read TGTGCCAGCAGCTCACCACGAGGGGCGGACAATGAGCAGTTCTTC.

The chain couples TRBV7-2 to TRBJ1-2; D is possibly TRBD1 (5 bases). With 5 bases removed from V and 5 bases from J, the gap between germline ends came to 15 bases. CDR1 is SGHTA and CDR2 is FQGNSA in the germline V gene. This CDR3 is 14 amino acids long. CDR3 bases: TGTGCCAGCAGCCCAGGGATGGAGTCGTATGGCTACACCTTC. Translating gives CASSPGMESYGYTF. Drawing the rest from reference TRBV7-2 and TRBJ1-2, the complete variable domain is GAGVSQSPSNKVTEKGKDVELRCDPISGHTALYWYRQSLGQGLEFLIYFQGNSAPDKSGLPSDRFSAERTGGSVSTLTIQRTQQEDSAVYLCASSPGMESYGYTFGSGTRLTVV.

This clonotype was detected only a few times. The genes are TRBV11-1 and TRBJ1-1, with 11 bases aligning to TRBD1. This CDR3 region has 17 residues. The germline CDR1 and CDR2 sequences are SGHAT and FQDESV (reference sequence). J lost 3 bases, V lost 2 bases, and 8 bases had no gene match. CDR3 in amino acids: CASSLYGQGATDTEAFF. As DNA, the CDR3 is TGTGCCAGCAGCTTATATGGACAGGGGGCGACCGACACTGAAGCTTTCTTT.

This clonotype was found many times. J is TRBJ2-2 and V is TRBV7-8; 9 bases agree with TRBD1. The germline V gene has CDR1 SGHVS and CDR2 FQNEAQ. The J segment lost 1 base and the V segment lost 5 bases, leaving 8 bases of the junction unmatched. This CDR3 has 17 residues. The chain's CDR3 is CASSPDPTGGNTGELFF. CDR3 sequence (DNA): TGTGCCAGCAGCCCCGACCCGACAGGGGGGAACACCGGGGAGCTGTTTTTT.

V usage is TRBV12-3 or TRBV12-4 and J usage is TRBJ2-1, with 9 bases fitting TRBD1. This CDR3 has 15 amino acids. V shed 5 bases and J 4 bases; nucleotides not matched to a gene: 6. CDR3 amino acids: CASSPGQGWYNEQFF. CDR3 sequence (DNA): TGTGCCAGCAGTCCGGGACAGGGTTGGTACAATGAGCAGTTCTTC.

The DNA for the CDR3 is TGTGCCAGCAGGGGACTTACAATCTACAATGAGCAGTTCTTC. Amino acid sequence: CASRGLTIYNEQFF. The V call is TRBV7-2, the J call TRBJ2-1, with D maybe TRBD2 (6 bases). Between the trimmed V and J ends, which lost 6 bases and 3 bases, there was a span of 12 bases. Germline assignment: CDR1 SGHTA and CDR2 FQGNSA. CDR3 length equals 14 residues.

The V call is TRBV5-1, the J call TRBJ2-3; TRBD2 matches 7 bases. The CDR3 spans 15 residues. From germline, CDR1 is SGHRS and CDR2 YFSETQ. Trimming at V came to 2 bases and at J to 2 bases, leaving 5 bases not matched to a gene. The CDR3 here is CASSLAGHLTDTQYF. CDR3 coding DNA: TGCGCCAGCAGCTTAGCGGGGCATCTCACAGATACGCAGTATTTT.